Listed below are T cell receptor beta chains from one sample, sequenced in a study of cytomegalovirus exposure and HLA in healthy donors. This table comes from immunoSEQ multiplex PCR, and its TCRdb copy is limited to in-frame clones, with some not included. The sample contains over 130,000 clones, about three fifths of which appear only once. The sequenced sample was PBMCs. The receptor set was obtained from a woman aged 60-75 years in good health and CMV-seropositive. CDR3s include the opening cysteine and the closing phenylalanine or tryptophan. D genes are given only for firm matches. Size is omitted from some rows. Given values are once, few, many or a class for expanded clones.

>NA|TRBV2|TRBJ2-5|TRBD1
TGTGCCAGCAGTTGGGACAGGCCGGAGAGTAGAGAGACCCAGTACTTC
CASSWDRPESRETQYF
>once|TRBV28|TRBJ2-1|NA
TGTGCCAGCTCTACTCCGAGCTACAATGAGCAGTTCTTC
CASSTPSYNEQFF
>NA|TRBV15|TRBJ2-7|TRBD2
TGTGCCACCAGCAGAGATCAGGCTAGCGGGAGCCCCTACGAGCAGTACTTC
CATSRDQASGSPYEQYF
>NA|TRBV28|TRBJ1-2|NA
TGTGCCAGCAGCGCGGTTCGGGAGCACTATGGCTACACCTTC
CASSAVREHYGYTF
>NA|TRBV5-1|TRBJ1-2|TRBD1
TGCGCCAGCAGCTCAGACAGGGTGGGTGGCTACACCTTC
CASSSDRVGGYTF
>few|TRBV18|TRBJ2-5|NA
TGTGCCAGCTCACCAACGGCAGGCCAAGAGACCCAGTACTTC
CASSPTAGQETQYF
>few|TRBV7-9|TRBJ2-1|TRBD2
TGTGCCAGCAGCTGGACTAGCGGGAGAACCTACAATGAGCAGTTCTTC
CASSWTSGRTYNEQFF
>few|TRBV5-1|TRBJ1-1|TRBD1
TGCGCCAGCAGCTTGGTGGCGCAGGGGGGAACTGAAGCTTTCTTT
CASSLVAQGGTEAFF
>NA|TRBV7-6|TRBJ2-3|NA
TGTGCCAGCAGCTTAGAAGGCAGGCGGCAGTATTTT
CASSLEGRRQYF
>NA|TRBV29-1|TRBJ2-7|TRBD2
TGCAGCGTTGTGGGACTAGCGGGACTTTCCTACGAGCAGTACTTC
CSVVGLAGLSYEQYF
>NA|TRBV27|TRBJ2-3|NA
TGTGCCAGCAGTTTATCGAGAACAGATACGCAGTATTTT
CASSLSRTDTQYF
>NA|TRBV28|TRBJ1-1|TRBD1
TGTGCCAGCAGGCCGACAGGGCGCACTGAAGCTTTCTTT
CASRPTGRTEAFF
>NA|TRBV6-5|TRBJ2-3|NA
TGTGCCAGCAGTTACAAGGACTCTCTGGATACGCAGTATTTT
CASSYKDSLDTQYF
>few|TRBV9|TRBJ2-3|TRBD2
TGTGCCAGCAGCGTGAGGGCGGGAGGGGCCCGAGCAGATACGCAGTATTTT
CASSVRAGGARADTQYF
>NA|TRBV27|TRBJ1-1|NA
TGTGCCAGCAGTTTATCGCGGATCCTGAACACTGAAGCTTTCTTT
CASSLSRILNTEAFF
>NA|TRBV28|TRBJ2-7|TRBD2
TGTGCCAGCAGTTTACATCTAGCGGTCCTCTCCTACGAGCAGTACTTC
CASSLHLAVLSYEQYF
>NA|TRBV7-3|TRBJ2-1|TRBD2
TGTGCCAGCAAGGGACTAGCGACGTCAAATGAGCAGTTCTTC
CASKGLATSNEQFF
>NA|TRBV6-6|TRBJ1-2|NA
TGTGCCAGCCACCGTCCAGGGGTCGCAAACTATGGCTACACCTTC
CASHRPGVANYGYTF
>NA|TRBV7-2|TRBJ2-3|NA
TGTGCCAGCAGCTCTAATAGGGGTACGCAGTATTTT
CASSSNRGTQYF
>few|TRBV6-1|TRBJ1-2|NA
TGTGCCAGCAGTGAAGCAGGGAGTTATGGCTACACCTTC
CASSEAGSYGYTF
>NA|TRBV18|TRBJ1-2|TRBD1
TGTGCCAGCTCAAATGGAGGGACAGGCTATGGCTACACCTTC
CASSNGGTGYGYTF
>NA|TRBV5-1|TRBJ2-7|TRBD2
TGCGCCAGCAGCTACACTAGCGGACTCTCCTACGAGCAGTACTTC
CASSYTSGLSYEQYF
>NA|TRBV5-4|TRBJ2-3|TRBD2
TGTGCCAGCAGCTTGGTCGGGAGCGGGAGACGGTCAGATACGCAGTATTTT
CASSLVGSGRRSDTQYF
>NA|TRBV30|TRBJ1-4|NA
TGTGCCTGGACGGCCGGGGCAACTAATGAAAAACTGTTTTTT
CAWTAGATNEKLFF
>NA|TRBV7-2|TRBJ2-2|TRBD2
TGTGCCAGCAGCCGGAGGAGACTAGCCGGGAACACCGGGGAGCTGTTTTTT
CASSRRRLAGNTGELFF
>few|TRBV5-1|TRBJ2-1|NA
TGCGCCAGCAGCCCCGGGGTGGCTTCCTACAATGAGCAGTTCTTC
CASSPGVASYNEQFF
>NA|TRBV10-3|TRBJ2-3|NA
TGTGCCACCGGGAGTACGGCGAACACAGATACGCAGTATTTT
CATGSTANTDTQYF
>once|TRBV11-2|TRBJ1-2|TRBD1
TGTGCCAGCAGCCCAGACCTTGACAGGGGGGGCTATGGCTACACCTTC
CASSPDLDRGGYGYTF
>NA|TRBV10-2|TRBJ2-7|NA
TGCGCCAGCAGCCGGGACACTTCCTACGAGCAGTACTTC
CASSRDTSYEQYF
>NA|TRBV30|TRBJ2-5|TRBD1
TGTGCCTGCATCTCCGGGACAGGGGTGGAGACCCAGTACTTC
CACISGTGVETQYF
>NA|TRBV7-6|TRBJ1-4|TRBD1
TGTGCCAGCAGCTTCTCAGGGGGTAATGAAAAACTGTTTTTT
CASSFSGGNEKLFF
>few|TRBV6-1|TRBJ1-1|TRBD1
TGTGCCAGCAGTGTCTCACAGGGGGGTGAAGCTTTCTTT
CASSVSQGGEAFF
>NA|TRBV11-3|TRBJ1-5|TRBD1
TGTGCCAGCAGCGGGGACAGTGTCTCCTTTTATAGCAATCAGCCCCAGCATTTT
CASSGDSVSFYSNQPQHF
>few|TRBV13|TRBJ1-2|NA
TGTGCCAGCAGCTTAGTGGGGGGGGCAGACTATGGCTACACCTTC
CASSLVGGADYGYTF
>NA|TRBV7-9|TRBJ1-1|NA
TGTGCCAGCAGCTTAGTAGGGAGAACTGAAGCTTTCTTT
CASSLVGRTEAFF
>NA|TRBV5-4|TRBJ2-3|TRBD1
TGTGCCAGCAGCTCCCAGGGGGGCACAGATACGCAGTATTTT
CASSSQGGTDTQYF
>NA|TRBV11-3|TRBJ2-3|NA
TGTGCCAGCAGCTTGGGCGGGAGCACAGATACGCAGTATTTT
CASSLGGSTDTQYF